This TCR beta chain was captured by sequencing in a study of blood T cell repertoires in COVID-19. Study context: The samples span acute and convalescent COVID-19 from the United States, Italy and Spain. In each case, the material was cDNA or gDNA derived from T cells, B-cell-depleted T cells, or PBMCs.

The assay was immunoSEQ multiplex PCR, and TCRdb's table has in-frame clones only and misses some. The sample gives about 280,000 clones, 70% to 90% of which show up once; approximately 11% is in the top ten. V was cut by 3 bases and J by 0 bases, with 8 bases left in between. Germline V lookup: CDR1 LNHDA, CDR2 SQIVND (reference sequence). The CDR3 is 14 amino acids. The sequenced material came from peripheral blood. The chain is built from TRBV19 and TRBJ1-1; possible D gene TRBD1, 5 bases. The TCR originated in a woman aged 70-85 years with acute or convalescent COVID-19. The CDR3 spells CASSIGGVNTEAFF. For the CDR3, the DNA is TGTGCCAGTAGTATCGGGGGTGTGAACACTGAAGCTTTCTTT.